Many counts were recorded for the clone carrying this T cell receptor beta chain. Its antigen is undetermined. The data were taken from a study of early T cells in non-severe SARS-CoV-2 infection. Background on the study: The chains were unpaired, and the sequenced material was bulk RNA from unsorted whole blood. General observations from the study: VDJdb-based annotation leaned toward anti-spike CD8 responses and missed private and CD4 specificities.

V was shortened by 3 bases and J by 6 bases, with 9 bases between the two germline ends. This CDR3 is built from 13 residues. Looked up from germline, CDR1 is SNHLY and CDR2 is FYNNEI. Unique molecular identifiers (one per individual cDNA molecule) were attached. In TCRdb, the 5' RACE reads were re-called with MiXCR into one record per CDR3 protein. The table has about 83,000 distinct CDR3 sequences, over 13% seen once. The sequence was collected from an adult who was a healthcare worker with PCR-confirmed SARS-CoV-2 infection or an uninfected control (not recorded which). The chain carries TRBV2 and TRBJ2-4; D is possibly TRBD1 (7 bases). The specimen sequenced was whole blood. This CDR3 reads CASSDRGANIQYF. The CDR3 bases are TGTGCCAGCAGTGACAGGGGGGCAAACATTCAGTACTTC.